Shown below are 4 T cell receptor beta chains from a single sample sequenced in a study of cytomegalovirus exposure and HLA in healthy donors (dated by TCRdb to about 2017). Library method: the immunoSEQ multiplex PCR assay. A mixture of 60 forward primers for TCR Vbeta segments and 13 reverse primers for TCR Jbeta segments was used in the multiplex PCR. TCRdb mirrors the immuneACCESS table, restricted to in-frame sequences. Some clones are absent from its copies; in checked studies, under half trace to an unresolved V gene, and the reason for the others is unknown. The sample profile shows 150,000 or so clones; around 80% of them were found once. Of the sample, approximately 6.8% is held by the ten largest clones. Sample: PBMCs. The receptors shown here come from a woman aged 40-49 years in good health and CMV-seropositive.

This chain connects TRBV15 to TRBJ2-7; TRBD1 matches at 10 bases. The CDR3 totals 17 residues. Germline CDR1 reads LNHNV; CDR2 reads YYDKDF (reference sequence). V lost 1 base, J lost 6 bases, and 12 bases stayed unmatched. In DNA form, the CDR3 reads TGTGCCACCAGCAGAGGAACCGGACAGGGGGGCTTGGGCGAGCAGTACTTC. The encoded protein is CATSRGTGQGGLGEQYF.

The chain joins TRBV7-9 to TRBJ1-1; weak D call: TRBD1 (5 bases). Germline lookup yields CDR1 SEHNR and CDR2 FQNEAQ (reference sequence). The CDR3 runs 14 residues. V was cut by 5 bases and J by 11 bases, with 21 bases left in between. The CDR3 sequence is CASSAQIYGGRAFF. The CDR3 DNA is TGTGCCAGCAGCGCTCAGATCTATGGGGGGAGGGCTTTCTTT.

This clone occurred once. The chain recombines TRBV7-9 with TRBJ2-1, with 15 bases aligning to TRBD2. J lost 13 bases, V lost 8 bases, and 12 bases had no gene match. The CDR3 is made up of 15 amino acids. Germline V CDR1 and CDR2: SEHNR, FQNEAQ (reference sequence). CDR3 loop: CASDGKGLAGGPQFF. CDR3 nucleotide sequence: TGTGCCAGCGATGGAAAGGGACTAGCGGGGGGACCTCAGTTCTTC.

The chain couples TRBV5-1 to TRBJ1-1; tentative D call: TRBD1 (5 bases). Germline values: CDR1 SGHRS, CDR2 YFSETQ. V was clipped by 4 bases and J by 0 bases, with 13 bases between them. The CDR3 runs 15 residues. The CDR3 loop reads CASSNGGIMNTEAFF. In DNA form, the CDR3 reads TGCGCCAGCAGCAACGGGGGGATCATGAACACTGAAGCTTTCTTT.